This TCR beta chain comes out of a study of OX40 agonist ivuxolimab in advanced cancers. Study-wide background: Patients undergoing dose escalation presented with hepatocellular carcinoma, melanoma, renal cell or head and neck cancer.

Concerning this clone itself: Antigen specificity is unknown.

Study-wide findings and caveats: The antigens recognized by the expanded peripheral T cells, that is their antigen specificity, were not determined.

V dropped 4 bases and J dropped 3; count of bases not matched to a gene: 7. The length of the CDR3 is 15 residues. Germline V gives CDR1 SGHVS, CDR2 FNYEAQ. The protocol was immunoSEQ multiplex PCR, while the TCRdb copy is restricted to in-frame clones and leaves out a portion. The table records about 36,000 clones, 85% to 90% of them present only once. This receptor was taken from an adult with an advanced solid tumor such as melanoma, head and neck, liver or kidney cancer. This chain uses TRBV7-6 with TRBJ2-7; 9 positions agree with TRBD1. The input for sequencing was CD4+ or CD8+ T cells sorted from blood, taken in a trial of the OX40 agonist ivuxolimab. DNA for the CDR3: TGTGCCAGCAGCTCCCGGACAGGGGTAGACTACGAGCAGTACTTC. Its translation is CASSSRTGVDYEQYF.